These T cell receptor beta chains were read from a single sample in a study of T cells in Graves' hyperthyroidism and ophthalmopathy. TCRdb redid the calling of the multiplex PCR reads with MiXCR, one entry per CDR3 protein. The table lists roughly 580,000 distinct CDR3 sequences, approximately 13% of them singletons. The sequenced sample consisted of blood. Receptors were obtained from a woman aged 25 to 45 with Graves' hyperthyroidism that later progressed to Graves' ophthalmopathy. Each CDR3 is given with its conserved first and last residue. D genes are given only for firm matches. Only some rows state a clone size, as once, few, many or a class for expanded clones.

>few|TRBJ2-5|.|TRBV20-1
CSPLGGETQYF
TGCAGCCCACTTGGAGGGGAGACCCAGTACTTC
>many|TRBJ1-5|TRBD1|TRBV6-2/TRBV6-3
CASSYKGAFNQPQHF
TGTGCCAGCAGTTACAAGGGGGCGTTCAATCAGCCCCAGCATTTT
>.|TRBJ1-1|.|TRBV19
CASIKWMNTEAFF
TGTGCCAGTATTAAATGGATGAACACTGAAGCTTTCTTT
>.|TRBJ2-5|.|TRBV20-1
CSASSSTGTGGETQYF
TGCAGTGCTAGTTCCTCCACAGGGACGGGAGGAGAGACCCAGTACTTC
>many|TRBJ1-2|.|TRBV7-9
CASSLEGRASGYTF
TGTGCCAGCAGCTTAGAGGGGCGGGCTAGTGGCTACACCTTC
>few|TRBJ2-2|TRBD1|TRBV6-1
CASSEYHWTGNTGELFF
TGTGCCAGCAGTGAATATCACTGGACAGGGAACACCGGGGAGCTGTTTTTT
>many|TRBJ1-2|.|TRBV10-3
CAIAPAGAGGYTF
TGTGCCATCGCCCCGGCAGGTGCAGGTGGCTACACCTTC
>many|TRBJ1-2|.|TRBV20-1
CSARDGERVGNYGYTF
TGCAGTGCTAGAGATGGAGAACGGGTGGGGAACTATGGCTACACCTTC
>.|TRBJ2-1|.|TRBV3-1
CASSPILDRLSSYNEQFF
TGTGCCAGCAGCCCAATCCTAGACCGGCTGAGCTCCTACAATGAGCAGTTCTTC
>many|TRBJ2-7|TRBD1|TRBV9
CASSVGQIGHEQYF
TGTGCCAGCAGCGTGGGACAGATCGGCCACGAGCAGTACTTC
>many|TRBJ1-1|.|TRBV4-2
CASSQDEGVTEAFF
TGTGCCAGCAGCCAAGACGAAGGTGTCACTGAAGCTTTCTTT
>.|TRBJ1-3|.|TRBV11-3
CASSQDNRRAGTIYF
TGTGCCAGCAGTCAGGACAACAGGAGGGCTGGCACCATATATTTT
>.|TRBJ2-7|.|TRBV12-3/TRBV12-4
CASSLSGPAYEQYF
TGTGCCAGCAGTTTATCAGGTCCTGCCTACGAGCAGTACTTC